One sample yielded the 20 T cell receptor beta chains listed below, sequenced in a study of OX40 agonist ivuxolimab in advanced cancers. The method behind the library was the immunoSEQ multiplex PCR assay. TCRdb took over this immuneACCESS table, retaining in-frame rearrangements with V and J assigned. Such tables are incomplete; in checked studies, under half of the missing clones stem from an unresolved V gene, and the remainder is unexplained. This sample is represented by nearly 60,000 clones; over 75% of them were singletons. Of the sample, about 3% falls within the top ten clones. This specimen was CD4+ or CD8+ T cells sorted from blood, taken in a trial of the OX40 agonist ivuxolimab. The source of these receptors is an adult with an advanced solid tumor such as melanoma, head and neck, liver or kidney cancer.

The chain uses TRBV27 and TRBJ1-3; 7 nucleotides align to TRBD1. Germline V gene lookup returns CDR1 MNHEY and CDR2 SMNVEV (reference sequence). The CDR3 runs 15 residues. The ends lost 9 bases at V and 4 bases at J; junction bases unmatched: 12. CDR3 nucleotides: TGTGCCAGTAGACCACAGGGGTTCGGGGGAAACACCATATATTTT. Translation: CASRPQGFGGNTIYF.

The gene calls are TRBV9 and TRBJ2-1; TRBD1 might be the D (7 bases). This CDR3 has 16 amino acids. Trimming cost V 1 base and J 5 bases, with 16 bases left between them. Germline V gene data show CDR1 as SGDLS and CDR2 as YYNGEE. CDR3 loop: CASSVSGGGVNNEQFF. CDR3 sequence (DNA): TGTGCCAGCAGCGTATCCGGAGGGGGCGTAAACAATGAGCAGTTCTTC.

In this sample, this clone turned up once. This chain links TRBV27 with TRBJ2-1; TRBD1 matches 7 bases. The CDR3 is 17 residues long. Germline values: CDR1 MNHEY, CDR2 SMNVEV (reference sequence). The junction had 10 bases not matched to a gene; V was cut back by 5 bases and J by 0 bases. DNA of the CDR3: TGTGCCAGCAGTCCCAATGTGGCAGGGGGCTCCTACAATGAGCAGTTCTTC. Its translation is CASSPNVAGGSYNEQFF.

The V call is TRBV28, the J call TRBJ2-3; TRBD1 agrees at 9 bases. V lost 5 bases to trimming and J lost 1 base; unmatched junction nucleotides: 10. Looked up from germline, CDR1 is MDHEN and CDR2 is SYDVKM. This CDR3 has 17 residues. CDR3 amino acids: CASSGFRQGGRTDTQYF. CDR3 DNA: TGTGCCAGCAGTGGTTTTCGACAGGGGGGTCGCACAGATACGCAGTATTTT.

The CDR3 sequence is CASSPMGALRAQYF. The CDR3 nucleotides read TGTGCCAGCAGTCCCATGGGGGCCCTAAGGGCCCAGTACTTC. V and J are TRBV28 and TRBJ2-5, with D possibly matching TRBD1 (6 bases). There are 14 residues in the CDR3. Germline V CDR1 and CDR2: MDHEN, SYDVKM. Trimming took off 5 bases at V and 9 bases at J, with 19 bases between the two ends.

The chain joins TRBV2 to TRBJ1-2; D not resolved. This CDR3 has 13 amino acids. Looked up from germline, CDR1 is SNHLY and CDR2 is FYNNEI. V gave up 5 bases and J gave up 6 bases, with 13 bases separating them. In nucleotides, the CDR3 is TGTGCCAGCAGTTTCCGGGCGCACGATGGCTACACCTTC. Protein sequence: CASSFRAHDGYTF.

Worth noting for this clone: The junction departs from germline at one end; a sequencing error may be responsible. Different DNA sequences within this sample yield the same CDR3. The rearrangement links TRBV6-6 to TRBJ2-1; D unresolved. The CDR3 extends over 14 amino acids. Germline V gene lookup returns CDR1 MNHNY and CDR2 SVGAGI (reference sequence). As DNA, the CDR3 is TGTGCTAGCAGTTACTCGGGTCTTTACAATGAGCAGTTCTTC. Amino acids: CASSYSGLYNEQFF.

This clone was detected only once. This chain joins TRBV6-1 and TRBJ2-7, with 10 nucleotides matching TRBD2. J gave up 6 bases and V 4 bases, and 6 bases lay outside the gene matches. Germline-derived CDR1 and CDR2 are MNHNS and SASEGT. The length of the CDR3 is 14 residues. The CDR3 DNA sequence: TGTGCCAGCAGTGGGGCTAGCGGGAGAACCGAGCAGTACTTC. Amino acids: CASSGASGRTEQYF.

The rearrangement uses TRBV10-2 and TRBJ2-1; maybe TRBD2 (6 bases). Per the germline V gene, CDR1 is WSHSY and CDR2 is SAAADI. The ends were cut back, 6 bases at V and 5 bases at J, with 14 bases in the middle. The CDR3 runs 14 residues. CDR3: CASRRRGGNNEQFF. CDR3 nucleotide sequence: TGCGCCAGCAGGCGGAGGGGTGGTAACAATGAGCAGTTCTTC.

The V and J genes are TRBV7-9 and TRBJ1-3; D may be TRBD1 (6 bases). The CDR3 spans 15 residues. V shed 5 bases and J shed 4 bases, with 15 bases lying between them. CDR1 SEHNR and CDR2 FQNEAQ come from the germline V gene (reference sequence). In nucleotides, the CDR3 is TGTGCCAGCAGCCTGAGGGGGGGTTCAGGAAACACCATATATTTT. Amino acid sequence: CASSLRGGSGNTIYF. The full variable domain, rest sourced from reference TRBV7-9 and TRBJ1-3, is DTGVSQNPRHKITKRGQNVTFRCDPISEHNRLYWYRQTLGQGPEFLTYFQNEAQLEKSRLLSDRFSAERPKGSFSTLEIQRTEQGDSAMYLCASSLRGGSGNTIYFGEGSWLTVV.

The V gene is TRBV11-2, the J gene TRBJ2-1; no reliable D call. The length of the CDR3 is 16 residues. Trimming took off 6 bases at V and 0 bases at J, with 15 bases between the two ends. Germline CDR1 is SGHAT and CDR2 is FQNNGV. CDR3: CASSLELLSSYNEQFF. In DNA, the CDR3 is TGTGCCAGCAGTCTCGAGCTCCTGAGCTCCTACAATGAGCAGTTCTTC.

The CDR3, as DNA: TGTGCCAGCAGTTTACCGGGAGGGAGCACTGAAGCTTTCTTT. This gives the protein CASSLPGGSTEAFF. The chain carries TRBV28 and TRBJ1-1; D not resolved. The germline gives CDR1 MDHEN, CDR2 SYDVKM. This CDR3 region has 14 residues. Trimming removed 2 bases at V and 4 bases at J, with 11 bases between.

V is TRBV19 and J is TRBJ2-1, with 8 bases aligning to TRBD1. The V segment lost 5 bases and the J segment 4 bases; nucleotides outside the gene matches: 4. The CDR3 loop spans 14 amino acids. CDR1 is LNHDA, CDR2 SQIVND, per germline (reference sequence). For the CDR3, the DNA is TGTGCCAGTAGTGTGACAGGGGTATACAATGAGCAGTTCTTC. It specifies CASSVTGVYNEQFF. Drawing the rest from reference TRBV19 and TRBJ2-1, the complete variable domain is DGGITQSPKYLFRKEGQNVTLSCEQNLNHDAMYWYRQDPGQGLRLIYYSQIVNDFQKGDIAEGYSVSREKKESFPLTVTSAQKNPTAFYLCASSVTGVYNEQFFGPGTRLTVL.

This clone was found once. The J gene is TRBJ2-7, the V gene TRBV11-1, with TRBD2 matching over 16 bases. V was clipped by 5 bases and J by 6 bases; unmatched bases: 7. The CDR3 has 16 amino acids. Germline lookup yields CDR1 SGHAT and CDR2 FQDESV (reference sequence). CDR3 nucleotides: TGTGCCAGCAGCGCGGGACTAGCGGGAGGGCGATTCGAGCAGTACTTC. It translates to CASSAGLAGGRFEQYF.

The chain recombines TRBV7-9 with TRBJ2-1, with D unclear. Trimming stripped 7 bases from V and 0 bases from J, with 1 base between. The germline V gene has CDR1 SEHNR and CDR2 FQNEAQ (reference sequence). The CDR3 loop spans 11 amino acids. The chain's CDR3 is CASTSYNEQFF. The DNA for the CDR3 is TGTGCCAGCACCTCCTACAATGAGCAGTTCTTC.

The J gene is TRBJ1-5, the V gene TRBV28, with 9 bases lining up with TRBD1. The V segment lost 11 bases and the J segment 3 bases; nucleotides outside the gene matches: 5. The CDR3 spans 13 residues. CDR1 is MDHEN, CDR2 SYDVKM, per germline. The DNA of the CDR3 is TGTGCCGGGGGACAGGGAGTCAATCAGCCCCAGCATTTT. Translation: CAGGQGVNQPQHF.

The chain carries TRBV5-1 and TRBJ1-5; 7 nucleotides line up with TRBD1. CDR1 is SGHRS and CDR2 is YFSETQ in the germline V gene. J was trimmed by 1 base and V by 1 base; bases with no gene match: 2. The CDR3 sequence is 15 residues long. As DNA, the CDR3 is TGCGCCAGCAGCTTGCAGGGGGAAAGCAATCAGCCCCAGCATTTT. This encodes CASSLQGESNQPQHF.

J is TRBJ2-1 and V is TRBV2; D remains ambiguous. The germline CDR1 and CDR2 sequences are SNHLY and FYNNEI. Trimming cost V 6 bases and J 6 bases, with 12 bases left between them. The CDR3 loop spans 13 amino acids. The CDR3 loop is CASSSYYRNEQFF. For the CDR3, the DNA is TGTGCCAGCAGCTCTTACTACCGCAATGAGCAGTTCTTC.

V is TRBV11-2 and J is TRBJ2-3; 8 bases agree with TRBD1. The CDR3 is made up of 16 amino acids. J was trimmed by 0 bases and V by 4 bases; bases with no gene match: 6. Germline CDR1 and CDR2: SGHAT and FQNNGV. The CDR3 here is CASSSWDRSSTDTQYF. DNA of the CDR3: TGTGCCAGCAGCTCCTGGGACAGGAGTAGCACAGATACGCAGTATTTT.

This chain joins TRBV21-1 and TRBJ1-5; the table's D call, TRBD1, was not checked against the DNA. TRBV21-1 is deemed a pseudogene. The CDR3 loop spans 16 amino acids. The CDR3 protein is CASSKVEGRVGWPQHF. CDR3 bases: TGTGCCAGCAGCAAAGTTGAAGGCAGGGTCGGGTGGCCCCAGCATTTT.